One sample yielded the 26 T cell receptor beta chains listed below, sequenced in a study of CD8 T cells in Susac syndrome. When the RNA was reverse transcribed, random hexamers were used with an input of about 0.45 to 1 ug. TCRdb re-derived calls from the immunoSEQ multiplex PCR reads in MiXCR, one entry per CDR3 protein. The sample lists around 130,000 distinct CDR3 sequences, about 95% occurring once. Sequencing was carried out using CD4+ T cells from PBMCs. Every receptor here comes from a human donor in good health.

The chain joins TRBV3-1 to TRBJ2-1, with 8 nucleotides matching TRBD2. Germline V CDR1 and CDR2: LGHDT, YNNKEL (reference sequence). The length of the CDR3 is 14 residues. Trimming took 6 bases from V and 8 from J; bases not matched to a gene: 9. CDR3 sequence (DNA): TGTGCCAGCAGGTTCAGCGGGAGTCTTTATGAGCAGTTCTTC. This gives the protein CASRFSGSLYEQFF.

The chain couples TRBV3-1 to TRBJ2-7; the D gene could be TRBD1 or TRBD2 (5 bases each). The V and J ends lost 4 bases and 7 bases respectively, with 11 bases between them. The CDR3 runs to 12 residues. Germline V gene lookup returns CDR1 LGHDT and CDR2 YNNKEL (reference sequence). The CDR3 DNA reads TGTGCCAGCAGCCGATTTGAGGGGGAGCAGTACTTC. Its protein is CASSRFEGEQYF.

This chain uses TRBV23-1 with TRBJ2-7; D could derive from TRBD1 or TRBD2 (5 bases each). TRBV23-1 is an ORF for which the function is uncertain. V was shortened by 3 bases and J by 0 bases, with 12 bases between the two germline ends. The CDR3 is made up of 15 amino acids. CDR3 in amino acids: CASSQAGTASYEQYF. The CDR3 nucleotides are TGCGCCAGCAGTCAGGCCGGGACGGCCTCCTACGAGCAGTACTTC.

The gene calls are TRBV5-1 and TRBJ2-2; 8 bases map to TRBD2. The CDR3 length is 16 residues. The J segment lost 1 base and the V segment lost 3 bases, leaving 5 bases of the junction unmatched. Per germline, CDR1 SGHRS and CDR2 YFSETQ. CDR3 sequence reads: CASSWGSGRNTGELFF. The CDR3 region has the DNA TGCGCCAGCAGCTGGGGAAGCGGGAGGAACACCGGGGAGCTGTTTTTT.

The chain is built from TRBV7-2 and TRBJ2-1; D is ambiguous. CDR3 length: 15 residues. The V gene's germline CDR1 is SGHTA and CDR2 FQGNSA. V shed 1 base and J shed 5 bases, with 12 bases lying between them. The CDR3 protein is CASSLVLNGNNEQFF. The CDR3 bases are TGTGCCAGCAGCTTAGTTCTGAACGGAAACAATGAGCAGTTCTTC.

V is TRBV27 and J is TRBJ1-2; 7 bases align to TRBD1. After removal of 2 bases from V and 4 bases from J, the junction contained 7 bases not matched to a gene. CDR1 is MNHEY, CDR2 SMNVEV, per germline (reference sequence). The CDR3 contains 15 residues. CDR3 nucleotide sequence: TGTGCCAGCAGTTTACTCCGGGGACAGCCCTATGGCTACACCTTC. Its protein product is CASSLLRGQPYGYTF.

The chain carries TRBV3-1 and TRBJ1-1; D may be TRBD1 (5 bases). Germline V gene data show CDR1 as LGHDT and CDR2 as YNNKEL (reference sequence). Between the trimmed V and J ends, which lost 0 bases and 10 bases, there was a span of 18 bases. The CDR3 consists of 15 residues. The CDR3 nucleotides read TGTGCCAGCAGCCAAGATTCGGGCAGGGCCCTTCGAGCTTTCTTT. Amino acids: CASSQDSGRALRAFF.

The gene calls are TRBV5-8 and TRBJ1-3, with D unclear. CDR3 length: 16 residues. Per the germline V gene, CDR1 is SGHTS and CDR2 is YDEGEE. V was pared by 0 bases and J by 0 bases, with 10 bases between. DNA of the CDR3: TGTGCCAGCAGCTTGGACCCCGCGGGCTCTGGAAACACCATATATTTT. Amino acid sequence: CASSLDPAGSGNTIYF.

This chain connects TRBV12-3 or TRBV12-4 to TRBJ1-5, with D tentatively TRBD1 (6 bases). The CDR3 is 15 amino acids. The V end was cut by 2 bases, the J end by 7 bases, with 15 bases between. The CDR3 region has the DNA TGTGCCAGCAGTTTAAGCGGGGGCGTAGGGCAGCCCCAGCATTTT. Amino acid sequence: CASSLSGGVGQPQHF.

This clonotype is a singleton in its sample. The genes are TRBV19 and TRBJ1-5; 7 nucleotides align to TRBD1. The junction had 3 bases not matched to a gene; V was cut back by 7 bases and J by 0 bases. The CDR3 is 14 amino acids. Germline V gene data show CDR1 as LNHDA and CDR2 as SQIVND (reference sequence). CDR3 loop: CASTGTDSNQPQHF. The CDR3 coding sequence is TGTGCCAGTACCGGGACAGATAGCAATCAGCCCCAGCATTTT.

The rearrangement uses TRBV29-1 and TRBJ1-2; D is possibly TRBD1 (6 bases). CDR1 SQVTM and CDR2 ANQGSEA come from the germline V gene. The CDR3 is 12 residues long. Trimming pared 7 bases from V and 8 bases from J, leaving 17 bases between. The CDR3 reads CSAGGQQRGYTF. DNA for the CDR3: TGCAGCGCTGGAGGACAGCAACGCGGCTACACCTTC.

The chain has TRBV6-1 and TRBJ1-3; D is unclear. Germline V CDR1 and CDR2: MNHNS, SASEGT. V lost 7 bases, J lost 3 bases, and 4 bases lay in between. CDR3 length equals 11 residues. The CDR3, as DNA: TGTGCCAGCATGATTGGAAACACCATATATTTT. Protein sequence: CASMIGNTIYF.

This clonotype was detected once. The rearrangement links TRBV13 to TRBJ2-3; D not resolved. Germline V gene lookup returns CDR1 PRHDT and CDR2 FYEKMQ (reference sequence). The CDR3 length is 18 residues. Trimming removed 4 bases from V and 0 bases from J, with 20 bases in between. In DNA form, the CDR3 reads TGTGCCAGCAGCTACGGCTCGATTTTTGAATTCAGCACAGATACGCAGTATTTT. Amino acid sequence: CASSYGSIFEFSTDTQYF.

The chain combines TRBV29-1 with TRBJ2-3; 13 positions match TRBD2. Germline CDR1 SQVTM, CDR2 ANQGSEA. The V gene end was trimmed by 0 bases and the J gene end by 3 bases; junction bases not matched to a gene: 12. This CDR3 is 19 amino acids long. CDR3 in amino acids: CSVEDPTLTSGRSTDTQYF. The DNA for the CDR3 is TGCAGCGTTGAAGATCCTACTTTGACTAGCGGGAGGAGTACAGATACGCAGTATTTT.

V usage is TRBV5-1 and J usage is TRBJ1-5; TRBD1 might be the D (5 bases). The germline V and J ends were trimmed by 0 bases and 7 bases, with 11 bases remaining between them. Germline V gene lookup returns CDR1 SGHRS and CDR2 YFSETQ. The CDR3 is made up of 14 amino acids. The CDR3 sequence: CASSLDGGDQPQHF. The CDR3 nucleotides read TGCGCCAGCAGCTTGGATGGAGGGGACCAGCCCCAGCATTTT.

This clonotype was seen only once. The chain is built from TRBV13 and TRBJ1-6; D remains ambiguous. With 5 bases removed from V and 6 bases from J, the gap between germline ends came to 17 bases. The CDR3 is made up of 16 amino acids. Looked up from germline, CDR1 is PRHDT and CDR2 is FYEKMQ (reference sequence). CDR3 DNA sequence: TGTGCCAGCAGCCCTCTCGGCAGGAGGCCTAATTCACCCCTCCACTTT. Translation gives CASSPLGRRPNSPLHF.

V usage is TRBV11-2 and J usage is TRBJ2-7; TRBD1 or TRBD2 may be the D gene (5 bases each). Germline values: CDR1 SGHAT, CDR2 FQNNGV. Trimming pared 2 bases from V and 3 bases from J, leaving 14 bases between. The CDR3 length is 15 residues. CDR3 nucleotides: TGTGCCAGCAGCTTAAGTGGGGGAGAGGGCTACGAGCAGTACTTC. This translates into CASSLSGGEGYEQYF.

The rearrangement joins TRBV7-9 to TRBJ1-3; D is possibly TRBD1 (5 bases). Trimming took off 5 bases at V and 1 base at J, with 12 bases between the two ends. The CDR3 extends over 15 amino acids. Germline CDR1 SEHNR, CDR2 FQNEAQ (reference sequence). The CDR3 DNA sequence: TGTGCCAGCAGCACCGGGACGGGTTCTGGAAACACCATATATTTT. Translated: CASSTGTGSGNTIYF. Based on the CDR3 plus reference TRBV7-9 and TRBJ1-3, the full variable domain is DTGVSQNPRHKITKRGQNVTFRCDPISEHNRLYWYRQTLGQGPEFLTYFQNEAQLEKSRLLSDRFSAERPKGSFSTLEIQRTEQGDSAMYLCASSTGTGSGNTIYFGEGSWLTVV.

J is TRBJ2-4 and V is TRBV27; D is undetermined. The CDR3 runs 13 residues. Looked up from germline, CDR1 is MNHEY and CDR2 is SMNVEV (reference sequence). Trimming cost V 7 bases and J 0 bases, with 7 bases left between them. The DNA of the CDR3 is TGTGCCAGCATGGGGATAGCCAAAAACATTCAGTACTTC. Its translation: CASMGIAKNIQYF.

This chain links TRBV27 with TRBJ1-5, with D possibly matching TRBD1 (5 bases). With 8 bases removed from V and 4 bases from J, the gap between germline ends came to 15 bases. The CDR3 has 14 amino acids. Germline V gene sequence: CDR1 MNHEY, CDR2 SMNVEV (reference sequence). CDR3 DNA sequence: TGTGCCAGCCGTGAGCGTGGGGGGAATCAGCCCCAGCATTTT. Its protein product is CASRERGGNQPQHF.

Only one count was recorded for this clonotype. The CDR3 coding sequence is TGTGCCACCCGGGGAGCGACCCAAGGCGAGCAGTACTTC. Its translation is CATRGATQGEQYF. V usage is TRBV10-3 and J usage is TRBJ2-7, with D possibly being TRBD2 (5 bases). This CDR3 has 13 residues. With 10 bases removed from V and 6 bases from J, the gap between germline ends came to 19 bases. From germline, CDR1 is ENHRY and CDR2 SYGVKD.

CDR3 coding DNA: TGCAGTGCCGGGGCAGACACCCAAGAGACCCAGTACTTC. Translated, it gives CSAGADTQETQYF. V usage is TRBV20-1 and J usage is TRBJ2-5; D may be TRBD1 or TRBD2 (5 bases each). There are 13 residues in the CDR3. The V gene's germline CDR1 is DFQATT and CDR2 SNEGSKA (reference sequence). V was trimmed by 6 bases and J by 1 base, leaving 12 bases between them.

V and J are TRBV20-1 and TRBJ2-2, with unresolved D. The CDR3 is 15 residues long. Germline V CDR1 and CDR2: DFQATT, SNEGSKA (reference sequence). V lost 1 base and J lost 3, with 12 bases in between. The CDR3 loop is CSARGGRTDTGELFF. DNA for the CDR3: TGCAGTGCTAGAGGGGGTAGGACGGACACCGGGGAGCTGTTTTTT.

Only one count was recorded for this clonotype. This sequence joins TRBV11-2 and TRBJ2-2; D is perhaps TRBD2 (6 bases). There are 16 residues in the CDR3. Trimming took off 1 base at V and 5 bases at J, with 14 bases between the two ends. Per germline, CDR1 SGHAT and CDR2 FQNNGV. DNA for the CDR3: TGTGCCAGCAGCTTAGTAACGGGGGATGTGACCGGGGAGCTGTTTTTT. It encodes CASSLVTGDVTGELFF. The full variable domain, its missing parts supplied by reference TRBV11-2 and TRBJ2-2, is EAGVAQSPRYKIIEKRQSVAFWCNPISGHATLYWYQQILGQGPKLLIQFQNNGVVDDSQLPKDRFSAERLKGVDSTLKIQPAKLEDSAVYLCASSLVTGDVTGELFFGEGSRLTVL.

The V call is TRBV13, the J call TRBJ1-5, with 8 positions matching TRBD1. The CDR3 covers 16 residues. CDR1 is PRHDT, CDR2 FYEKMQ, per germline (reference sequence). V shed 5 bases and J 3 bases; nucleotides not matched to a gene: 9. The CDR3 protein is CASSRKGTGPNQPQHF. As DNA, the CDR3 is TGTGCCAGCAGCCGGAAAGGGACAGGCCCCAATCAGCCCCAGCATTTT. The complete variable domain, with remaining parts taken from reference TRBV13 and TRBJ1-5, reads AAGVIQSPRHLIKEKRETATLKCYPIPRHDTVYWYQQGPGQDPQFLISFYEKMQSDKGSIPDRFSAQQFSDYHSELNMSSLELGDSALYFCASSRKGTGPNQPQHFGDGTRLSIL.

This clonotype was counted between two and nine times. V and J are TRBV6-1 and TRBJ2-4; D possibly corresponds to TRBD2 (6 bases). The CDR3 runs to 15 residues. V shed 5 bases and J shed 6 bases, with 17 bases lying between them. Germline-derived CDR1 and CDR2 are MNHNS and SASEGT. This CDR3 reads CASSLTGFGGNIQYF. CDR3 in DNA: TGTGCCAGCAGTCTTACCGGGTTCGGGGGAAACATTCAGTACTTC.